This T cell receptor (beta chain) was observed in a study of beta chain features in type 1 diabetes. This clone was picked up a small number of times. What it binds is unknown. Germline values: CDR1 SGHNT, CDR2 YYREEE (reference sequence). After removal of 4 bases from V and 2 bases from J, the junction contained 6 bases not matched to a gene. The CDR3 runs 15 residues. Study findings and constraints: Individuals with type 1 diabetes displayed fewer insertions and more deletions at VDJ junctions. For Type 1 diabetes patients, all four CD4+ subsets carried TCRB CDR3s that were moderately but significantly shorter.

Expressed TCRB transcripts got sequenced, as all isolated RNA was reverse transcribed. Produced via immunoSEQ multiplex PCR; TCRdb's table is partial and in-frame only. The table has about 740,000 clones, around 15% seen once. The sample comprised naive CD4+ T cells from blood. This chain joins TRBV5-4 and TRBJ2-5, with 9 bases lining up with TRBD2. The source of this sequence is a man aged 18 to 30 with type 1 diabetes. CDR3 protein: CASSPRLAEQETQYF. The CDR3, as DNA: TGTGCCAGCAGCCCCAGACTAGCGGAACAAGAGACCCAGTACTTC.